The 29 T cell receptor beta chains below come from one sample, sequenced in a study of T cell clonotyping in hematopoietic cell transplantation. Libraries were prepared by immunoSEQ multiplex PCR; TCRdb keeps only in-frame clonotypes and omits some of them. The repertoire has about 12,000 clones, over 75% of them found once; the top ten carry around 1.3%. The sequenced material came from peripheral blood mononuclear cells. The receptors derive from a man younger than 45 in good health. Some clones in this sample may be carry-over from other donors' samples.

CDR3 in amino acids: CASSLGPRTGGTGELFF. In DNA, the CDR3 is TGCGCCAGCAGCTTAGGTCCTAGGACAGGGGGCACCGGGGAGCTGTTTTTT. V gene TRBV5-1 combines with J gene TRBJ2-2; 10 nucleotides match TRBD1. V lost 2 bases to trimming and J lost 4 bases; unmatched junction nucleotides: 8. The CDR3 is 17 residues long. Per the germline V gene, CDR1 is SGHRS and CDR2 is YFSETQ. Looking up the rest from reference TRBV5-1 and TRBJ2-2 gives the full variable domain: KAGVTQTPRYLIKTRGQQVTLSCSPISGHRSVSWYQQTPGQGLQFLFEYFSETQRNKGNFPGRFSGRQFSNSRSEMNVSTLELGDSALYLCASSLGPRTGGTGELFFGEGSRLTVL.

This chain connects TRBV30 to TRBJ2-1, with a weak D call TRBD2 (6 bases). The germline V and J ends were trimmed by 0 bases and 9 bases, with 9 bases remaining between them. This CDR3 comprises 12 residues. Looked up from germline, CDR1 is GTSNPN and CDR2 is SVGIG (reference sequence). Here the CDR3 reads CAWSVRGIEQFF. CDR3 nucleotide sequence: TGTGCCTGGAGTGTACGGGGGATTGAGCAGTTCTTC.

The CDR3 coding sequence is TGTGCCAGCAGCTTACATAGCAGGGAGAACGAGCAGTACTTC. Residues: CASSLHSRENEQYF. The rearrangement links TRBV11-2 to TRBJ2-7, with D possibly called TRBD1 or TRBD2 (5 bases each). The V end was cut by 2 bases, the J end by 5 bases, with 13 bases between. The CDR3 runs to 14 residues. Germline CDR1 and CDR2: SGHAT and FQNNGV. The full variable domain, its missing parts supplied by reference TRBV11-2 and TRBJ2-7, is EAGVAQSPRYKIIEKRQSVAFWCNPISGHATLYWYQQILGQGPKLLIQFQNNGVVDDSQLPKDRFSAERLKGVDSTLKIQPAKLEDSAVYLCASSLHSRENEQYFGPGTRLTVT.

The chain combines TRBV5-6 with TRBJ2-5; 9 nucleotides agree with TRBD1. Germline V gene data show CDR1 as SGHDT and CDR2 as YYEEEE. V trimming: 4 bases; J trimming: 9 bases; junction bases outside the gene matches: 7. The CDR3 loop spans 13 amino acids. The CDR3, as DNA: TGTGCCAGCAGCCGGACAGGGGAGGGGGCCCAGTACTTC. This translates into CASSRTGEGAQYF.

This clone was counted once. CDR3 coding DNA: TGTGCCAGCAGCTTGGGACAGGGGACTTCGGGTGGTACGCAGTATTTT. It yields the protein CASSLGQGTSGGTQYF. The V gene is TRBV5-6, the J gene TRBJ2-3, with TRBD1 matching 8 bases. Trimming removed 0 bases from V and 8 bases from J; junction bases left unmatched: 11. CDR3 length: 16 residues. The germline gives CDR1 SGHDT, CDR2 YYEEEE.

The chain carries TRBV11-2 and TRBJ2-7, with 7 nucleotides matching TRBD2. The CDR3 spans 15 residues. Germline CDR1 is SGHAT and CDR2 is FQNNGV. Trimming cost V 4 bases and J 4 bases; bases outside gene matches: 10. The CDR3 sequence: CASSSIWGGSYEQYF. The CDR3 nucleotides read TGTGCCAGCAGCTCGATATGGGGGGGGTCTTACGAGCAGTACTTC.

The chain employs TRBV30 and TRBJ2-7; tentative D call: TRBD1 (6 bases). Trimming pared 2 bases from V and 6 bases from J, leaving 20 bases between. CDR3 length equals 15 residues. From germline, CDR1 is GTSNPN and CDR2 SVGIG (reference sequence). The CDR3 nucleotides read TGTGCCTGGAGTTCAAAACAGGGATTTCGTGGCGAGCAGTACTTC. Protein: CAWSSKQGFRGEQYF.

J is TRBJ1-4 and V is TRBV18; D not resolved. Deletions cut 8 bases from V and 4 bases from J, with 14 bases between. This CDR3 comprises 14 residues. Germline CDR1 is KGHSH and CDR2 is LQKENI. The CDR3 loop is CASTEQTNNEKLFF. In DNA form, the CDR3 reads TGTGCCAGCACAGAACAGACCAATAATGAAAAACTGTTTTTT.

CDR3: CASSLMGDRAGNTIYF. The DNA for the CDR3 is TGTGCCAGCAGCCTGATGGGCGACAGGGCTGGAAACACCATATATTTT. The V gene is TRBV4-2, the J gene TRBJ1-3, with TRBD1 identical over 7 bases. After removal of 4 bases from V and 2 bases from J, the junction contained 8 bases not matched to a gene. Germline V CDR1 and CDR2: LGHNA, YNFKEQ. This CDR3 region has 16 residues.

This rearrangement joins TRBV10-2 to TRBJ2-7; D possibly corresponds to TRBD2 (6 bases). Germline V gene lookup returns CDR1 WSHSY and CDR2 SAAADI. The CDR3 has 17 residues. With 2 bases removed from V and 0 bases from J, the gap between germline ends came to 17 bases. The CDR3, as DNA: TGCGCCAGCAGTGAGCCGGGTGGCGGGGCTAGCTCCTACGAGCAGTACTTC. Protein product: CASSEPGGGASSYEQYF.

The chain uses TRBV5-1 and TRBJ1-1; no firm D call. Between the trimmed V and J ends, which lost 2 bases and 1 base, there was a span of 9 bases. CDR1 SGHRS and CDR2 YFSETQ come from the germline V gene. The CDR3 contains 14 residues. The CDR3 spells CASSFFGENTEAFF. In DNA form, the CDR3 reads TGCGCCAGCAGCTTTTTCGGAGAGAACACTGAAGCTTTCTTT.

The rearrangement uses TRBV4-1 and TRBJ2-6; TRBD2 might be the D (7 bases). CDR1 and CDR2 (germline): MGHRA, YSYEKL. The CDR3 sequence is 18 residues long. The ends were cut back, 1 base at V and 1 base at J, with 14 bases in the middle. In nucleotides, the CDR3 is TGCGCCAGCAGCCAAGGGGGGAGGGGGAGGTCTGGGGCCAACGTCCTGACTTTC. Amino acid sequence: CASSQGGRGRSGANVLTF.

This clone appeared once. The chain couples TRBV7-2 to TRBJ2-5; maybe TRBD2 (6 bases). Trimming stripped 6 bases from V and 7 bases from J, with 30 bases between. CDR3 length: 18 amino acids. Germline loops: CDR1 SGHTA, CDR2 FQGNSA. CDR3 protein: CASRPESGLANGPGTQYF. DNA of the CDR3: TGTGCCAGCAGACCTGAATCGGGACTCGCAAACGGCCCGGGGACCCAGTACTTC.

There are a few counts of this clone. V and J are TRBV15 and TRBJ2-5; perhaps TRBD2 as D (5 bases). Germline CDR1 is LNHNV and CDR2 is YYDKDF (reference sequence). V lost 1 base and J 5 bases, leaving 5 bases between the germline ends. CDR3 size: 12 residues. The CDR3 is CATSRAGETQYF. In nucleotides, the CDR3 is TGTGCCACCAGCAGAGCGGGGGAGACCCAGTACTTC.

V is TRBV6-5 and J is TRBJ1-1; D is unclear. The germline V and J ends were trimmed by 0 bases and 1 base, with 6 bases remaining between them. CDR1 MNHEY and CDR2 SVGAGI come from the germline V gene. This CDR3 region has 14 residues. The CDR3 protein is CASSYSKQNTEAFF. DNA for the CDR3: TGTGCCAGCAGTTACTCGAAACAGAACACTGAAGCTTTCTTT.

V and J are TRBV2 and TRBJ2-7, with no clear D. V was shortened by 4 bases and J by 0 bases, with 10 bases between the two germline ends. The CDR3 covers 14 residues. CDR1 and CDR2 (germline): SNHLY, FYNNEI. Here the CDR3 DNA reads TGTGCCAGCAGTGGCACAGACCTCTCCTACGAGCAGTACTTC. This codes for CASSGTDLSYEQYF.

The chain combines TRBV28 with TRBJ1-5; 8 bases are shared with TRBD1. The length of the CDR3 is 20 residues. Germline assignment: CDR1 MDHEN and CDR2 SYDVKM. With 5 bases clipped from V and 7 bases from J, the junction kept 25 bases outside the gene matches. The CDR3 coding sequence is TGTGCCAGCAGTGGTCATCCTGGACAGGGCTTAGGTGGGAGGGTGCAGCCCCAGCATTTT. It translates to CASSGHPGQGLGGRVQPQHF.

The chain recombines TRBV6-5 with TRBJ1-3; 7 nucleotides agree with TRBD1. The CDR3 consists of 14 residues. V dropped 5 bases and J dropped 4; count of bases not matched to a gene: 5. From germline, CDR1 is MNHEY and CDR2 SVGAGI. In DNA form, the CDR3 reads TGTGCCAGCAGTCCCGGGACAGTCGGAAACACCATATATTTT. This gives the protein CASSPGTVGNTIYF.

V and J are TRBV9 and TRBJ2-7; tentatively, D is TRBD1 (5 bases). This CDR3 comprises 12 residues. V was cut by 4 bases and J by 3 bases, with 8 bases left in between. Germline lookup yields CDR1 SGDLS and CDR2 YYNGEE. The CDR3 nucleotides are TGTGCCAGCAGCAAAGACAGCTACGAGCAGTACTTC. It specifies CASSKDSYEQYF. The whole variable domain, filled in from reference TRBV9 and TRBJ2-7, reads DSGVTQTPKHLITATGQRVTLRCSPRSGDLSVYWYQQSLDQGLQFLIQYYNGEERAKGNILERFSAQQFPDLHSELNLSSLELGDSALYFCASSKDSYEQYFGPGTRLTVT.

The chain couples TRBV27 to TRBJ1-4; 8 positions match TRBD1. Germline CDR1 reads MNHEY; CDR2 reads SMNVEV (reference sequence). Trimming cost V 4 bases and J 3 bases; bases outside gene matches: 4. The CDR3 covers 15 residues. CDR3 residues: CASSYGGQANEKLFF. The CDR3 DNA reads TGTGCCAGCAGTTACGGGGGACAGGCTAATGAAAAACTGTTTTTT.

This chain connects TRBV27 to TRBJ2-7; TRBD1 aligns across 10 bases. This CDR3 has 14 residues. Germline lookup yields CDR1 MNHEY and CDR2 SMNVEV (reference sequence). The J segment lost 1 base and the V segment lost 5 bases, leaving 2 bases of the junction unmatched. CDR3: CASSMDRGSYEQYF. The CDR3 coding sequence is TGTGCCAGCAGTATGGACAGGGGGTCCTACGAGCAGTACTTC.

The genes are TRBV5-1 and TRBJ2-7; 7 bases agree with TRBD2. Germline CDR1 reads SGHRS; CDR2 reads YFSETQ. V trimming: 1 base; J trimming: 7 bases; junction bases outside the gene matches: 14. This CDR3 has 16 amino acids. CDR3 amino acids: CASSLSPLGGGDEQYF. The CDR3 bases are TGCGCCAGCAGCTTGTCGCCCCTTGGGGGAGGGGATGAGCAGTACTTC. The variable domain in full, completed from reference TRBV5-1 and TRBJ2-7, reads KAGVTQTPRYLIKTRGQQVTLSCSPISGHRSVSWYQQTPGQGLQFLFEYFSETQRNKGNFPGRFSGRQFSNSRSEMNVSTLELGDSALYLCASSLSPLGGGDEQYFGPGTRLTVT.

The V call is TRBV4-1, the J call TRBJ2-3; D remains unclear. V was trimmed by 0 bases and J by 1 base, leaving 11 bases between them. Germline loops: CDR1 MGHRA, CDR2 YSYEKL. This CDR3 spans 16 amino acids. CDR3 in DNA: TGCGCCAGCAGCCAAGATTGGTGGGGTGGCACAGATACGCAGTATTTT. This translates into CASSQDWWGGTDTQYF.

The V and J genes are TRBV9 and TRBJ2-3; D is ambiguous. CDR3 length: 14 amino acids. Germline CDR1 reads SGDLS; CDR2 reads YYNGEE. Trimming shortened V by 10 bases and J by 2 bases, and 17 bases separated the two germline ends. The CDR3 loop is CASSPPSPTDTQYF. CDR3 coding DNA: TGTGCCTCCTCCCCGCCTAGTCCCACAGATACGCAGTATTTT.

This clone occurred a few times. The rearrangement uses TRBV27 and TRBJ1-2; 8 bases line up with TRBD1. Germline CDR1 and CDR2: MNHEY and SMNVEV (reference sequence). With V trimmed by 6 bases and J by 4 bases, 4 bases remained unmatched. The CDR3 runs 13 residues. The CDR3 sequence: CASRDRVGYGYTF. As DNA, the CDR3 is TGTGCCAGCAGGGACAGGGTTGGCTATGGCTACACCTTC.

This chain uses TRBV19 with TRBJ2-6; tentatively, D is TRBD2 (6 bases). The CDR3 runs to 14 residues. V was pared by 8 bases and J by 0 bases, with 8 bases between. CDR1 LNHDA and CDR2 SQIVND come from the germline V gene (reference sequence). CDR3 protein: CASGGSSGANVLTF. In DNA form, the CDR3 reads TGTGCCAGTGGGGGGAGCTCTGGGGCCAACGTCCTGACTTTC. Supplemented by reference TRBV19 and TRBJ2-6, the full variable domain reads DGGITQSPKYLFRKEGQNVTLSCEQNLNHDAMYWYRQDPGQGLRLIYYSQIVNDFQKGDIAEGYSVSREKKESFPLTVTSAQKNPTAFYLCASGGSSGANVLTFGAGSRLTVL.

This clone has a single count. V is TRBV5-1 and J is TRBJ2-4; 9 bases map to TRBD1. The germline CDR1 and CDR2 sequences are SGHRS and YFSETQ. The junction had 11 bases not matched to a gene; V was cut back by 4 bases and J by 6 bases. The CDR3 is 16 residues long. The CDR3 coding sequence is TGCGCCAGCAGCCCGGGACAGGGATTCAGTGTAAACATTCAGTACTTC. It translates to CASSPGQGFSVNIQYF.

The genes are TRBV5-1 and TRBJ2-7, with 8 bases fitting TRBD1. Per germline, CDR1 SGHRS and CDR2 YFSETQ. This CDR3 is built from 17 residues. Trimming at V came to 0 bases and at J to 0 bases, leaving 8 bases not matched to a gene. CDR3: CASSLDPGGPLSYEQYF. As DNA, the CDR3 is TGCGCCAGCAGCTTGGACCCAGGGGGCCCACTCTCCTACGAGCAGTACTTC.

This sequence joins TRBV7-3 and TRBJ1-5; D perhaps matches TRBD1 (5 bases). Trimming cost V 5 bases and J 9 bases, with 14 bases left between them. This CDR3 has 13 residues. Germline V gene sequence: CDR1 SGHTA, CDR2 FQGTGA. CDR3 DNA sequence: TGTGCCAGCAGCCGGACACCCTCTACGCCCCAGCATTTT. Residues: CASSRTPSTPQHF.